Below, 19 T cell receptor beta chains from the same sample are listed, as sequenced in a study of lymphopenia after photon versus proton radiotherapy. The protocol was immunoSEQ multiplex PCR, while the TCRdb copy is restricted to in-frame clones and leaves out a portion. The sample carries approximately 170,000 clones, around nine tenths recorded once. The sequencing used peripheral blood, collected from a patient treated with photon-based radiotherapy. These receptors were collected from a man in his forties or fifties with gastric cancer.

The chain has TRBV9 and TRBJ1-4, with a tentative D call TRBD1 (5 bases). The CDR3 is 14 amino acids. V lost 2 bases, J lost 7 bases, and 12 bases lay in between. Germline lookup yields CDR1 SGDLS and CDR2 YYNGEE. The CDR3 DNA follows: TGTGCCAGCAGCGTCCTAGGGGAGAGTGAAAAACTGTTTTTT. Encoded protein: CASSVLGESEKLFF.

The chain recombines TRBV6-1 with TRBJ1-4; D is possibly TRBD1 (6 bases). This CDR3 is 15 amino acids long. Germline values: CDR1 MNHNS, CDR2 SASEGT. Trimming pared 7 bases from V and 6 bases from J, leaving 18 bases between. The DNA of the CDR3 is TGTGCCAGCACCGACGTAGGGGGGGCGGATGAAAAACTGTTTTTT. The encoded protein is CASTDVGGADEKLFF.

The chain uses TRBV7-2 and TRBJ1-2, with TRBD1 identical over 12 bases. J lost 5 bases, V lost 5 bases, and 3 bases had no gene match. Germline loops: CDR1 SGHTA, CDR2 FQGNSA. This CDR3 region has 14 residues. The CDR3 region is CASSRGQGAYGYTF. For the CDR3, the DNA is TGTGCCAGCAGCCGGGGACAGGGGGCTTATGGCTACACCTTC.

The chain employs TRBV14 and TRBJ2-7, with a weak D call TRBD1 (5 bases). V was trimmed by 5 bases and J by 2 bases, leaving 10 bases between them. Germline-derived CDR1 and CDR2 are SGHDN and FVKESK. The CDR3 sequence is 13 residues long. CDR3 loop: CASSRGLAYEQYF. The CDR3 DNA follows: TGTGCCAGCAGCAGGGGTCTGGCCTACGAGCAGTACTTC.

The genes are TRBV29-1 and TRBJ1-1; 10 bases match TRBD1. Germline trimming cut 4 bases from V and 9 bases from J; bases unmatched to any gene: 11. Germline lookup yields CDR1 SQVTM and CDR2 ANQGSEA. CDR3 size: 14 residues. Here the CDR3 DNA reads TGCAGCGTTGGGACAGGGGGGTCCCCTTTGAAAGCTTTCTTT. Amino acid sequence: CSVGTGGSPLKAFF.

At least ten counts were recorded for this clone. V usage is TRBV4-1 and J usage is TRBJ2-7, with TRBD2 as a possible D gene (6 bases). Trimming left V 0 bases short and J 7 bases short, with 22 bases between. Germline values: CDR1 MGHRA, CDR2 YSYEKL. This CDR3 has 17 residues. CDR3 bases: TGCGCCAGCAGCCAAGAGGGAGGTGGAGTAAGGCTACGGGAGCAGTACTTC. Amino acids: CASSQEGGGVRLREQYF.

The chain uses TRBV6-1 and TRBJ2-2; 9 nucleotides line up with TRBD1. Germline-derived CDR1 and CDR2 are MNHNS and SASEGT. V gave up 4 bases and J gave up 6 bases; unmatched junction bases: 6. The CDR3 spans 15 residues. The CDR3, as DNA: TGTGCCAGCAGTGCCGCGACAGGGGGACCCGGGGAGCTGTTTTTT. Amino acids: CASSAATGGPGELFF.

V gene TRBV19 combines with J gene TRBJ1-1, with TRBD1 matching over 7 bases. From germline, CDR1 is LNHDA and CDR2 SQIVND (reference sequence). The CDR3 is 14 residues long. The trim removed 5 bases at V and 5 bases at J, leaving 8 bases unmatched. The DNA of the CDR3 is TGTGCCAGTAGTTCCCCAGGGGGTCGGACTGAAGCTTTCTTT. As protein: CASSSPGGRTEAFF.

The chain has TRBV2 and TRBJ2-1; no clear D. The V and J ends lost 1 base and 7 bases respectively, with 11 bases between them. Germline V gives CDR1 SNHLY, CDR2 FYNNEI. The CDR3 sequence is 14 residues long. The CDR3 sequence is CASSEDPGSNEQFF. The CDR3 DNA sequence: TGTGCCAGCAGTGAAGATCCCGGTTCAAATGAGCAGTTCTTC.

This chain uses TRBV28 with TRBJ2-7; 7 positions agree with TRBD2. Per the germline V gene, CDR1 is MDHEN and CDR2 is SYDVKM. The CDR3 contains 15 residues. The V gene end was trimmed by 3 bases and the J gene end by 3 bases; junction bases not matched to a gene: 8. CDR3 nucleotides: TGTGCCAGCAGTTTTTATGCGGGAGCCCGCTACGAGCAGTACTTC. It specifies CASSFYAGARYEQYF.

This clone was observed a single time. The V gene is TRBV19, the J gene TRBJ1-5; unclear D gene. Trimming took off 7 bases at V and 0 bases at J, with 10 bases between the two ends. The germline V gene encodes CDR1 LNHDA and CDR2 SQIVND (reference sequence). The CDR3 covers 14 residues. This CDR3 reads CASTIRYSNQPQHF. CDR3 sequence (DNA): TGTGCCAGTACCATCAGGTATAGCAATCAGCCCCAGCATTTT.

This clone occurred once. The chain couples TRBV28 to TRBJ2-7; 7 positions agree with TRBD2. V lost 4 bases to trimming and J lost 2 bases; unmatched junction nucleotides: 11. Per germline, CDR1 MDHEN and CDR2 SYDVKM. This CDR3 comprises 16 residues. The DNA of the CDR3 is TGTGCCAGCAGTTCTTGGGCGACCGGGGGGACCTACGAGCAGTACTTC. Amino acid sequence: CASSSWATGGTYEQYF.

The table lists this clone with a count of one. The V and J genes are TRBV7-6 and TRBJ1-5; D might be TRBD1 (5 bases). The germline gives CDR1 SGHVS, CDR2 FNYEAQ. The CDR3 loop spans 14 amino acids. V was pared by 4 bases and J by 6 bases, with 13 bases between. The CDR3 DNA follows: TGTGCCAGCAGCTCACTGGGGCAGGCTCAGCCCCAGCATTTT. It specifies CASSSLGQAQPQHF.

CDR3 residues: CASHLRLSSDTQYF. The DNA of the CDR3 is TGTGCCAGTCATCTTCGTTTGAGTTCAGATACGCAGTATTTT. The chain recombines TRBV6-6 with TRBJ2-3; no reliable D call. Germline V CDR1 and CDR2: MNHNY, SVGAGI (reference sequence). This CDR3 is built from 14 residues. Trimming shortened V by 9 bases and J by 4 bases, and 17 bases separated the two germline ends.

V is TRBV7-8 and J is TRBJ1-1; D gene uncertain. Germline V gene sequence: CDR1 SGHVS, CDR2 FQNEAQ. CDR3 length: 15 amino acids. V was shortened by 5 bases and J by 0 bases, with 13 bases between the two germline ends. The CDR3 is CASSQTVSMNTEAFF. The CDR3 region has the DNA TGTGCCAGCAGCCAGACGGTGTCTATGAACACTGAAGCTTTCTTT. Together with reference TRBV7-8 and TRBJ1-1, the CDR3 gives the full variable domain: GAGVSQSPRYKVAKRGQDVALRCDPISGHVSLFWYQQALGQGPEFLTYFQNEAQLDKSGLPSDRFFAERPEGSVSTLKIQRTQQEDSAVYLCASSQTVSMNTEAFFGQGTRLTVV.

The V gene is TRBV6-5, the J gene TRBJ1-5; 7 nucleotides align to TRBD1. Germline assignment: CDR1 MNHEY and CDR2 SVGAGI. There are 15 residues in the CDR3. The J segment lost 1 base and the V segment lost 6 bases, leaving 6 bases of the junction unmatched. The CDR3 nucleotides read TGTGCCAGCAGCCCTGGGACAGTGAGCAATCAGCCCCAGCATTTT. This sequence encodes CASSPGTVSNQPQHF.

The genes are TRBV7-3 and TRBJ2-2; 7 nucleotides agree with TRBD1. Germline CDR1 SGHTA, CDR2 FQGTGA. The CDR3 totals 17 residues. The J segment lost 5 bases and the V segment lost 2 bases, leaving 11 bases of the junction unmatched. The CDR3 DNA is TGTGCCAGCAGCTTAGCCCGGGACAGTCAGGGTACCGGGGAGCTGTTTTTT. This encodes CASSLARDSQGTGELFF.

The chain joins TRBV6-6 to TRBJ2-7, with TRBD1 matching over 7 bases. Trimming removed 8 bases from V and 3 bases from J; junction bases left unmatched: 13. Germline V gene data show CDR1 as MNHNY and CDR2 as SVGAGI (reference sequence). This CDR3 spans 15 amino acids. CDR3 residues: CASHRGLGTHYEQYF. CDR3 nucleotide sequence: TGTGCCAGCCACAGGGGCCTCGGGACGCACTACGAGCAGTACTTC.

The chain employs TRBV28 and TRBJ2-7, with TRBD1 as a possible D gene (6 bases). The length of the CDR3 is 15 residues. Germline lookup yields CDR1 MDHEN and CDR2 SYDVKM. Trimming shortened V by 6 bases and J by 1 base, and 16 bases separated the two germline ends. The CDR3 nucleotides are TGTGCCAGCAGCCGAGGGGGTGGCGGGTCCTACGAGCAGTACTTC. This sequence encodes CASSRGGGGSYEQYF.